This T cell receptor (beta chain) was profiled in a study of CD8+ T cells in alopecia areata. Study as a whole: Patients received oral tofacitinib, 5 to 10 mg twice daily, for moderate-to-severe alopecia areata. Broader study findings: Compared with mice, patients displayed less clear TCR sharing, possibly for HLA-related reasons. Amid tofacitinib therapy, many expanded lesional clones stayed present in scalp and blood.

TCR sequencing used cDNA made by reverse transcription of extracted RNA. Here immunoSEQ multiplex PCR was the method, and the copy in TCRdb shows in-frame clones only, minus some. The sample yields approximately 180,000 clones, just under 65% seen once. As to treatment: oral pan-JAK inhibitor, 5-10 mg twice daily. Sampling of alopecia areata patients yielded lesional scalp punch biopsies as well as peripheral blood. In this sample, this clone turned up a few times. Its antigen is unidentified. This clonotype was obtained from a human donor with alopecia areata. The sample consisted of CD4+ T cells sorted from blood, taken between weeks 49 and 50, from a patient treated with tofacitinib.

CDR3 nucleotide sequence: TGCAGCGTGTTATCTAGCAAGGATACGCAGTATTTT. Encoded protein: CSVLSSKDTQYF. The V gene is TRBV29-1, the J gene TRBJ2-3; tentative D call: TRBD2 (5 bases). Looked up from germline, CDR1 is SQVTM and CDR2 is ANQGSEA. Deletions cut 6 bases from V and 6 bases from J, with 13 bases between. The length of the CDR3 is 12 residues.